This T cell receptor beta chain emerged from a study of T cells in Graves' hyperthyroidism and ophthalmopathy. TCR beta CDR3 regions were amplified from RNA transcripts. The TCR CDR3 was amplified in a first-round RT-PCR using the HTBI primer set. One entry per CDR3 protein, called by TCRdb with MiXCR from the multiplex PCR reads. Of 550,000 to 850,000 distinct CDR3 sequences detected, roughly 20% appear once; the ten largest clones hold 16%. Study outcomes and limitations: By a 13 V-J model, ophthalmopathy was set apart from stable hyperthyroidism.

This clonotype was seen ten or more times. What it binds is unknown. The sequence came from a woman in her forties or fifties with Graves' hyperthyroidism that later progressed to Graves' ophthalmopathy. Sequencing was carried out using blood.

The CDR3 region has the DNA TGTGCCAGCAGCAACTTAGGGACGGCTGGAAACACCATATATTTT. Translating gives CASSNLGTAGNTIYF. The chain couples TRBV11-2 to TRBJ1-3; TRBD1 is a possible D gene (5 bases). Trimming stripped 5 bases from V and 2 bases from J, with 13 bases between. The CDR3 totals 15 residues. CDR1 is SGHAT and CDR2 is FQNNGV in the germline V gene.